A selection of T cell receptor beta chains follows, all from one sample in a study of blood T cell repertoires in COVID-19. Data came from immunoSEQ multiplex PCR; TCRdb stores just in-frame clones and leaves some out. Counted here are some 100,000 clones, approximately 92% occurring once; the ten biggest clones make up roughly 6.6%. The material sequenced was peripheral blood. These receptor sequences come from a woman aged 55-69 years with active COVID-19. CDR3s include the opening cysteine and the closing phenylalanine or tryptophan. Fields, in order: D gene, J gene, CDR3 length, clone size, V gene, CDR3 DNA, CDR3 protein. A D gene is named only where the DNA matches it firmly. The size of a clone is reported for some rows only, either as once, few or many, or as a class for expanded clones.

d_gene: TRBD2
j_gene: TRBJ2-7
len: 13
abundance: -
v_gene: TRBV4-3
CDR3nt: TGCGCCAGCAGCCAAGTTGCGGGGGGCGAGCAGTACTTC
CDR3aa: CASSQVAGGEQYF

d_gene: -
j_gene: TRBJ1-6
len: 18
abundance: -
v_gene: TRBV27
CDR3nt: TGTGCCAGCAGTTTATTTGGTACCCTCCGGAGTTATAATTCACCCCTCCACTTT
CDR3aa: CASSLFGTLRSYNSPLHF

d_gene: -
j_gene: TRBJ1-6
len: 14
abundance: few
v_gene: TRBV11-2
CDR3nt: TGTGCCAGCAGCTTTGCAGGGAAGAATTCACCCCTCCACTTT
CDR3aa: CASSFAGKNSPLHF

d_gene: -
j_gene: TRBJ1-3
len: 18
abundance: few
v_gene: TRBV21-1
CDR3nt: TGTGCCAGCACTATAACAGGGCATGGACCTGGGACTGGAAACACCATATATTTT
CDR3aa: CASTITGHGPGTGNTIYF

d_gene: TRBD1
j_gene: TRBJ1-5
len: 16
abundance: -
v_gene: TRBV18
CDR3nt: TGTGCCAGCTCACCACCGGGACAGGCAAGCAATCAGCCCCAGCATTTT
CDR3aa: CASSPPGQASNQPQHF

d_gene: -
j_gene: TRBJ1-4
len: 15
abundance: few
v_gene: TRBV11-2
CDR3nt: TGTGCCAGCAGCTTCAATGGCAGGGAAAATGAAAAACTGTTTTTT
CDR3aa: CASSFNGRENEKLFF

d_gene: -
j_gene: TRBJ2-5
len: 13
abundance: -
v_gene: TRBV7-9
CDR3nt: TGTGCCAGCAGCCCCAGATCCCAAGAGACCCAGTACTTC
CDR3aa: CASSPRSQETQYF

d_gene: -
j_gene: TRBJ1-4
len: 17
abundance: -
v_gene: TRBV4-1
CDR3nt: TGCGCCAGCAGCCGAGGAATTCTGGAATCAACTAATGAAAAACTGTTTTTT
CDR3aa: CASSRGILESTNEKLFF

d_gene: -
j_gene: TRBJ2-2
len: 16
abundance: once
v_gene: TRBV18
CDR3nt: TGTGCCAGCTCACCACGAGGACAGACGAACACCGGGGAGCTGTTTTTT
CDR3aa: CASSPRGQTNTGELFF

d_gene: TRBD1
j_gene: TRBJ1-1
len: 17
abundance: -
v_gene: TRBV3-1/TRBV3-2
CDR3nt: TGTGCCAGCAGCCAGGGGACAGGGGACCTCCTGGACACTGAAGCTTTCTTT
CDR3aa: CASSQGTGDLLDTEAFF

d_gene: -
j_gene: TRBJ1-2
len: 15
abundance: -
v_gene: TRBV11-3
CDR3nt: TGTGCCAGCACCCAAGGGGGACAACATAACTATGGCTACACCTTC
CDR3aa: CASTQGGQHNYGYTF

d_gene: TRBD1
j_gene: TRBJ1-2
len: 14
abundance: once
v_gene: TRBV9
CDR3nt: TGTGCCAGCAGCGTAGCCGGACAGGGATATGGCTACACCTTC
CDR3aa: CASSVAGQGYGYTF

d_gene: TRBD2
j_gene: TRBJ2-1
len: 17
abundance: -
v_gene: TRBV4-3
CDR3nt: TGCGCCAGCAGCCAAGAGGCAATCCTAGCGGGGTCAAATGAGCAGTTCTTC
CDR3aa: CASSQEAILAGSNEQFF

d_gene: -
j_gene: TRBJ2-5
len: 16
abundance: -
v_gene: TRBV27
CDR3nt: TGTGCCAGCAGTTTTTCCTGGGGCAGCCTCCAGGAGACCCAGTACTTC
CDR3aa: CASSFSWGSLQETQYF

d_gene: TRBD2
j_gene: TRBJ2-1
len: 14
abundance: -
v_gene: TRBV9
CDR3nt: TGTGCCAGCGGTGACCGACTAGCGGACAATGAGCAGTTCTTC
CDR3aa: CASGDRLADNEQFF

d_gene: -
j_gene: TRBJ1-3
len: 12
abundance: few
v_gene: TRBV29-1
CDR3nt: TGCAGCGTCGGGGGATCTGGAAACACCATATATTTT
CDR3aa: CSVGGSGNTIYF